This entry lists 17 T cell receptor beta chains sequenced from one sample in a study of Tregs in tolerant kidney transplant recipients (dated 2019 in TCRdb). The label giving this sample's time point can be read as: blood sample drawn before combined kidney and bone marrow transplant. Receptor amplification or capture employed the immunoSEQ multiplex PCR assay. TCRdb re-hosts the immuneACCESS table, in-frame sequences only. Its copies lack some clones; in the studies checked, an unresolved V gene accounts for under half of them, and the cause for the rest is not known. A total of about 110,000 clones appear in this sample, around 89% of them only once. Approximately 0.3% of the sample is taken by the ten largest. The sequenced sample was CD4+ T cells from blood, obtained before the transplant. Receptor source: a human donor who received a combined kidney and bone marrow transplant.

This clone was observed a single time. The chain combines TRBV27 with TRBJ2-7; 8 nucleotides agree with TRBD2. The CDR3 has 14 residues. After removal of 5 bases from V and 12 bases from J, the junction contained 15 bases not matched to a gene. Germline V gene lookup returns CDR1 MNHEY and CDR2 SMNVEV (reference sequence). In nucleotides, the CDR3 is TGTGCCAGCAGTGATCGGGGGGGGGTCAGGGGCGCGTACTTC. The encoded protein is CASSDRGGVRGAYF.

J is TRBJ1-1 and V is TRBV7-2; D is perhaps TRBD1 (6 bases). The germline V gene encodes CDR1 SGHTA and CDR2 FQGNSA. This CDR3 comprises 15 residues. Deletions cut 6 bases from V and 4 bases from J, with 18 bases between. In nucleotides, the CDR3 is TGTGCCAGCAGTAACGAGGCGGGCAGGGGCACTGAAGCTTTCTTT. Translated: CASSNEAGRGTEAFF.

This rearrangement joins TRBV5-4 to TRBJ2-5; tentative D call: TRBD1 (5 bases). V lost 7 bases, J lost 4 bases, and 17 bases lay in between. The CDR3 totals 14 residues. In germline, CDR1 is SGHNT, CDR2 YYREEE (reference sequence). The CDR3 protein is CASGSRVVGETQYF. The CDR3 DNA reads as TGTGCCAGCGGCTCCAGGGTAGTAGGAGAGACCCAGTACTTC.

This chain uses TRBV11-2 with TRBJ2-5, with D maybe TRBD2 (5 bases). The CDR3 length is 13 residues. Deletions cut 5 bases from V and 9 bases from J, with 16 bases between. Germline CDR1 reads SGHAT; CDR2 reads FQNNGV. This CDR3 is CASSLRPAGAQYF. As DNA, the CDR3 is TGTGCCAGCAGCCTCCGACCTGCCGGGGCCCAGTACTTC. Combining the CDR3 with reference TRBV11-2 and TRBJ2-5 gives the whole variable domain EAGVAQSPRYKIIEKRQSVAFWCNPISGHATLYWYQQILGQGPKLLIQFQNNGVVDDSQLPKDRFSAERLKGVDSTLKIQPAKLEDSAVYLCASSLRPAGAQYFGPGTRLLVL.

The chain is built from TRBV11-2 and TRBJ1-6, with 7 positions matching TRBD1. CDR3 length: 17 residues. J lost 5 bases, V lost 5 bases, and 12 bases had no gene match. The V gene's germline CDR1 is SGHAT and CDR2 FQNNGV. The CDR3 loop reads CASSLLGTATHNSPLHF. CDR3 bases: TGTGCCAGCAGCCTCCTCGGGACAGCTACTCATAATTCACCCCTCCACTTT. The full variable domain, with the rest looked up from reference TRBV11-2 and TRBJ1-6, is EAGVAQSPRYKIIEKRQSVAFWCNPISGHATLYWYQQILGQGPKLLIQFQNNGVVDDSQLPKDRFSAERLKGVDSTLKIQPAKLEDSAVYLCASSLLGTATHNSPLHFGNGTRLTVT.

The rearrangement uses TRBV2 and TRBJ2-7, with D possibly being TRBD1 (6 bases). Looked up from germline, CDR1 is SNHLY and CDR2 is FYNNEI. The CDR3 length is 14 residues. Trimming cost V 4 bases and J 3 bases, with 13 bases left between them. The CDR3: CASSVQDSFYEQYF. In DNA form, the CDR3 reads TGTGCCAGCAGTGTACAGGACAGCTTCTACGAGCAGTACTTC.

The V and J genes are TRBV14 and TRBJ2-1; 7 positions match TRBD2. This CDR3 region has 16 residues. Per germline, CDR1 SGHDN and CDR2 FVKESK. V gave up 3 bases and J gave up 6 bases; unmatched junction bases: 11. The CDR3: CASSHVGLAARNEQFF. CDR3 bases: TGTGCCAGCAGCCACGTCGGGCTAGCGGCCCGCAATGAGCAGTTCTTC.

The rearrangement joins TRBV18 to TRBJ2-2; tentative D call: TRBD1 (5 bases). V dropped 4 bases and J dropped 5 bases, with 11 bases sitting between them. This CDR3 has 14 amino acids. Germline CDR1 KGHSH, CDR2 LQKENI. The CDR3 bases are TGTGCCAGCTCACGAACGACAGTTACCGGGGAGCTGTTTTTT. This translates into CASSRTTVTGELFF.

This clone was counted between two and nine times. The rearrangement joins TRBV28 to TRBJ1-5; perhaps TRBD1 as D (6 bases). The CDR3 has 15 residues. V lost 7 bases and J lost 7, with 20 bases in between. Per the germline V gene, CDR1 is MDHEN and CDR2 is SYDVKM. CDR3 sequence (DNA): TGTGCCAGCAACAGTAACAGGGTCGGGGAGCAGCCCCAGCATTTT. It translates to CASNSNRVGEQPQHF.

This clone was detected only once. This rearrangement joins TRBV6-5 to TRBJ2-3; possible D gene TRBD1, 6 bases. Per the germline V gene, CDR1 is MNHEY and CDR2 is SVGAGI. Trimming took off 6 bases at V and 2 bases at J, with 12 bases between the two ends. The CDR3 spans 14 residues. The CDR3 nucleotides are TGTGCCAGCAGCCGGACAGCGATCACAGATACGCAGTATTTT. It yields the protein CASSRTAITDTQYF.

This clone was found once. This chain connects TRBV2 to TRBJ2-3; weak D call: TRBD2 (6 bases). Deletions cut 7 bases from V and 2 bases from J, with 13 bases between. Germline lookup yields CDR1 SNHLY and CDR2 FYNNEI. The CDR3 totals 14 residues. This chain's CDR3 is CASNVAGPTDTQYF. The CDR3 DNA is TGTGCCAGCAATGTCGCGGGACCCACAGATACGCAGTATTTT.

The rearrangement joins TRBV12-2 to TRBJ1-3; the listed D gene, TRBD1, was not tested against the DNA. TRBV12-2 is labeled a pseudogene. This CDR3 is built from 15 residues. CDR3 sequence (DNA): TGTGTAAGTCGCCACCGGGACAGTTATGGAAACACCATATATTTT. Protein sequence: CVSRHRDSYGNTIYF.

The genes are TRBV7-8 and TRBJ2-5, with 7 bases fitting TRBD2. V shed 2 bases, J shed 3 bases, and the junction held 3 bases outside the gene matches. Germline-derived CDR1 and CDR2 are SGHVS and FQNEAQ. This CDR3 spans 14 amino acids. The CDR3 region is CASSLWGREETQYF. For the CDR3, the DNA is TGTGCCAGCAGCTTATGGGGGAGGGAAGAGACCCAGTACTTC.

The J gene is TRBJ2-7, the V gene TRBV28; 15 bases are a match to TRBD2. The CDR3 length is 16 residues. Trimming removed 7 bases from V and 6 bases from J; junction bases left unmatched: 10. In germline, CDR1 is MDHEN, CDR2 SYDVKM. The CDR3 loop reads CASTRVGLAGGGEQYF. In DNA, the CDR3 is TGTGCCAGCACCAGAGTGGGACTAGCGGGAGGCGGCGAGCAGTACTTC. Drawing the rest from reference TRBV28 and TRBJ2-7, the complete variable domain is DVKVTQSSRYLVKRTGEKVFLECVQDMDHENMFWYRQDPGLGLRLIYFSYDVKMKEKGDIPEGYSVSREKKERFSLILESASTNQTSMYLCASTRVGLAGGGEQYFGPGTRLTVT.

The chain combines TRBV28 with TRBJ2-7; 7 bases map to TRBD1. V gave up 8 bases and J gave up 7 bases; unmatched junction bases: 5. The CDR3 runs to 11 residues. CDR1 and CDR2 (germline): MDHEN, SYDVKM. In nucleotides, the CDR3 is TGTGCCAGCGTGAGGGACAGAGAGCAGTACTTC. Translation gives CASVRDREQYF.

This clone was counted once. CDR3 protein: CASSLSEGPLYGYTF. DNA for the CDR3: TGTGCCAGCAGTTTATCGGAGGGGCCACTCTATGGCTACACCTTC. The rearrangement links TRBV28 to TRBJ1-2; a weak D match, TRBD1 (5 bases). CDR1 is MDHEN, CDR2 SYDVKM, per germline. CDR3 size: 15 residues. V was trimmed by 1 base and J by 4 bases, leaving 13 bases between them.

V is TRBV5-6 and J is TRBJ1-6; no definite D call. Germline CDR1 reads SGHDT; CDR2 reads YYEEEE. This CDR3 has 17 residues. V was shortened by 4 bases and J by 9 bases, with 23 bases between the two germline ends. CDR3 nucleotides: TGTGCCAGCAGCACATGGCGCCTCTCAGAGACGGGTTCACCCCTCCACTTT. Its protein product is CASSTWRLSETGSPLHF. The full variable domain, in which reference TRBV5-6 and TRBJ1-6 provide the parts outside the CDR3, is DAGVTQSPTHLIKTRGQQVTLRCSPKSGHDTVSWYQQALGQGPQFIFQYYEEEERQRGNFPDRFSGHQFPNYSSELNVNALLLGDSALYLCASSTWRLSETGSPLHFGNGTRLTVT.